This is a list of T cell receptor beta chains from one sample in a study of CD8 T cells in ankylosing spondylitis. TCRdb fed the 5' RACE reads into MiXCR, producing one record per CDR3 protein. This sample has 250,000 to 400,000 distinct CDR3 sequences; around 10% occur once, and the top ten carry more than 7%. Sequencing was done on a sample of blood, either unsorted or a sorted T cell fraction (not recorded which). All receptors come from a female donor with ankylosing spondylitis or in good health (not recorded which). CDR3s include the opening cysteine and the closing phenylalanine or tryptophan. Not every row has a clone size; where given, it reads once, few, many or a size class.

j_call: TRBJ1-5; v_call: TRBV5-1; clone_size: many; cdr3_aa: CASSPDSSNQPQHF
j_call: TRBJ1-1; v_call: TRBV5-6; clone_size: .; cdr3_aa: CASSENRKNTEAFF
j_call: TRBJ2-7; v_call: TRBV20-1; clone_size: many; cdr3_aa: CSANPFSGGYSYEQYF
j_call: TRBJ1-1; v_call: TRBV7-2; clone_size: few; cdr3_aa: CASSLTRTLNTEAFF
j_call: TRBJ2-1; v_call: TRBV20-1; clone_size: many; cdr3_aa: CSATAGTSTLLYNEQFF
j_call: TRBJ1-6; v_call: TRBV5-5; clone_size: .; cdr3_aa: CASSSNNSPLHF
j_call: TRBJ2-2; v_call: TRBV5-6; clone_size: many; cdr3_aa: CASSPGTGELFF
j_call: TRBJ2-1; v_call: TRBV7-8; clone_size: .; cdr3_aa: CASSPSSPSGVYNEQFF
j_call: TRBJ2-2; v_call: TRBV14; clone_size: few; cdr3_aa: CASSRGEWELFF
j_call: TRBJ2-7; v_call: TRBV6-5; clone_size: .; cdr3_aa: CASSYVATQLYEQYF
j_call: TRBJ2-5; v_call: TRBV20-1; clone_size: many; cdr3_aa: CSAAVELPKTQYF
j_call: TRBJ2-7; v_call: TRBV20-1; clone_size: many; cdr3_aa: CSAPRGLTYEQYF
j_call: TRBJ2-3; v_call: TRBV4-3; clone_size: once; cdr3_aa: CASRPSPGEGSDTQYF
j_call: TRBJ1-5; v_call: TRBV5-1; clone_size: many; cdr3_aa: CASSFGLGGDQPQHF
j_call: TRBJ2-7; v_call: TRBV7-9; clone_size: few; cdr3_aa: CASSINYEQYF
j_call: TRBJ1-2; v_call: TRBV9; clone_size: many; cdr3_aa: CASSVGLAGNYGYTF
j_call: TRBJ2-3; v_call: TRBV6-5; clone_size: many; cdr3_aa: CASSYPGTTDTQYF
j_call: TRBJ2-1; v_call: TRBV9; clone_size: few; cdr3_aa: CASSVGPGRGTDNEQFF
j_call: TRBJ2-1; v_call: TRBV29-1; clone_size: many; cdr3_aa: CSVHLAGFYNEQFF
j_call: TRBJ2-1; v_call: TRBV11-2; clone_size: many; cdr3_aa: CASSLGRGSRRDEQFF
j_call: TRBJ2-3; v_call: TRBV6-2/TRBV6-3; clone_size: few; cdr3_aa: CASSSSADTQYF
j_call: TRBJ2-4; v_call: TRBV5-6; clone_size: many; cdr3_aa: CASSSDIRGQGNIQYF
j_call: TRBJ2-1; v_call: TRBV20-1; clone_size: few; cdr3_aa: CSARSAPHNEQFF
j_call: TRBJ1-5; v_call: TRBV29-1; clone_size: many; cdr3_aa: CSVLKHRRPNQPQHF
j_call: TRBJ2-5; v_call: TRBV5-1; clone_size: .; cdr3_aa: CASSPNVQETQYF
j_call: TRBJ2-2; v_call: TRBV20-1; clone_size: many; cdr3_aa: CSATSTSGVTGELFF
j_call: TRBJ2-1; v_call: TRBV20-1; clone_size: few; cdr3_aa: CSASRLAGTYNEQFF
j_call: TRBJ2-4; v_call: TRBV5-1; clone_size: once; cdr3_aa: CASSSTGGVKNIQYF
j_call: TRBJ2-5; v_call: TRBV15; clone_size: many; cdr3_aa: CATSRDRAALGETQYF
j_call: TRBJ2-5; v_call: TRBV28; clone_size: many; cdr3_aa: CASTWPGQETQYF
j_call: TRBJ1-4; v_call: TRBV28; clone_size: many; cdr3_aa: CASSSLDADTRGKLFF
j_call: TRBJ2-1; v_call: TRBV7-9; clone_size: .; cdr3_aa: CASSLVLAGTEQFF
j_call: TRBJ2-7; v_call: TRBV3-1; clone_size: few; cdr3_aa: CASSQGRSGQLPYEQYF
j_call: TRBJ1-2; v_call: TRBV5-1; clone_size: many; cdr3_aa: CASSLATGALYGYTF